The sample holds one count of the clone carrying this T cell receptor (beta chain). Its target is unknown. V was shortened by 0 bases and J by 8 bases, with 10 bases between the two germline ends. CDR1 and CDR2 (germline): GTSNPN, SVGIG (reference sequence). The CDR3 is made up of 12 amino acids. In the PCR, 60 Vbeta and 13 Jbeta primers were used. Assay: immunoSEQ multiplex PCR; the TCRdb copy retains only in-frame clones and omits some. The repertoire holds over 60,000 clones, with 75% as singletons. The data belong to a study of cytomegalovirus exposure and HLA in healthy donors. The study's findings and limits: The productive fraction for most TCR beta V segments was about 87% or about 30% in an earlier analysis. Later analysis showed most CMV-associated TCR beta chains appearing HLA-restricted. Most TCR sequences were seen very rarely across donors, but some public TCRs occurred in many. Reportedly, TCR beta sequences accurately predicted HLA-A and HLA-B alleles in most subjects.

This clonotype was sampled from a man between 65 and 79 years old in good health and CMV-seronegative. The chain carries TRBV30 and TRBJ1-2; perhaps TRBD1 as D (6 bases). What was sequenced was PBMCs. The CDR3 DNA sequence: TGTGCCTGGAGTGTACTAGGGGGAGGCTACACCTTC. Residues: CAWSVLGGGYTF.